The present entry profiles one TCR beta chain with its context. Its matching antigen is unknown. A second about 6 to 12 cycle PCR used barcoded and J-beta primers. Every cDNA molecule carried a tag from a template-switch adaptor bearing 12 random nucleotides. TCRdb used MiXCR to reprocess the 5' RACE reads, holding one entry per CDR3 protein. Altogether roughly 1,500,000 distinct CDR3 sequences are present, 40% to 50% being singletons, with the ten largest covering 7.9%. There are 16 residues in the CDR3. The germline V gene encodes CDR1 SGDLS and CDR2 YYNGEE. V was cut by 0 bases and J by 2 bases, with 14 bases left in between. These data come from a study of blood T cells in healthy people across ages. Study-wide results and caveats: Higher naive T cell percentage went strongly together with higher TCR beta diversity.

The sequencing input was blood. The chain carries TRBV9 and TRBJ1-1; tentatively, D is TRBD1 (6 bases). This receptor was taken from a woman aged 18-29 years in good health. DNA of the CDR3: TGTGCCAGCAGCGTAGGGGGGACGGGGGCCAACACTGAAGCTTTCTTT. Protein product: CASSVGGTGANTEAFF.